What follows describes a single T cell receptor beta chain. Libraries were prepared by immunoSEQ multiplex PCR; TCRdb keeps only in-frame clonotypes and omits some of them. The profile shows approximately 220,000 clones, under 95% of them singletons. The data derive from a study of T cell responses to AZD1222 COVID-19 vaccine. V shed 3 bases and J 7 bases; nucleotides not matched to a gene: 1. Germline V lookup: CDR1 LGHDT, CDR2 YNNKEL (reference sequence). This CDR3 is 12 amino acids long. Sample: peripheral blood, taken on day 0 of MenACWY control vaccination. The receptor's source is an adult in good health. The gene calls are TRBV3-1 (or the pseudogene TRBV3-2) and TRBJ1-1; 8 bases line up with TRBD1. CDR3: CASSQGQVEAFF. CDR3 nucleotide sequence: TGTGCCAGCAGCCAGGGACAGGTTGAAGCTTTCTTT.